The sequence of this T cell receptor (beta chain) was determined in a study of early T cells in non-severe SARS-CoV-2 infection. At the level of the study: Investigators sequenced bulk RNA drawn from unsorted whole blood, and chains remained unpaired. Regarding the study as a whole: Sequences matched to VDJdb favored anti-spike CD8 responses, while private and CD4 specificities were missed.

Individual cDNA molecules received unique molecular identifiers. TCRdb ran MiXCR on the 5' RACE reads and lists one entry per CDR3 protein. The sample lists about 97,000 distinct CDR3 sequences, about an eighth occurring once. At least ten counts were recorded for this clonotype. Its antigen is not identified. One end of the junction varies from germline; a read error may be responsible. Germline values: CDR1 DFQATT, CDR2 SNEGSKA (reference sequence). The length of the CDR3 is 12 residues. The specimen was whole blood. This clonotype was sampled from an adult who was a healthcare worker with PCR-confirmed SARS-CoV-2 infection or an uninfected control (not recorded which). V is TRBV20-1 and J is TRBJ1-2, with 8 bases that match TRBD1. Written as DNA, the CDR3 is TGCAGTGCTAGAAGGTTGGACAGGGTTGTAGACTTC. It codes for CSARRLDRVVDF.